The clone carrying this TCR beta chain appeared a single time. J lost 6 bases, V lost 6 bases, and 5 bases had no gene match. The CDR3 runs 13 residues. The germline gives CDR1 KGHSH, CDR2 LQKENI. This specimen comes from a study of T cell responses to AZD1222 COVID-19 vaccine. Some clones are missing from TCRdb's copy, which holds only in-frame ones; the method was immunoSEQ multiplex PCR. The profile shows approximately 130,000 clones, 93% of them singletons. The receptor's source is an adult in good health. Material: peripheral blood, obtained on day 0 of AZD1222 vaccination. V and J are TRBV18 and TRBJ2-1; 7 nucleotides agree with TRBD2. The CDR3 reads CASSYGGSNEQFF. The CDR3 DNA reads TGTGCCAGCTCCTACGGGGGGTCCAATGAGCAGTTCTTC.